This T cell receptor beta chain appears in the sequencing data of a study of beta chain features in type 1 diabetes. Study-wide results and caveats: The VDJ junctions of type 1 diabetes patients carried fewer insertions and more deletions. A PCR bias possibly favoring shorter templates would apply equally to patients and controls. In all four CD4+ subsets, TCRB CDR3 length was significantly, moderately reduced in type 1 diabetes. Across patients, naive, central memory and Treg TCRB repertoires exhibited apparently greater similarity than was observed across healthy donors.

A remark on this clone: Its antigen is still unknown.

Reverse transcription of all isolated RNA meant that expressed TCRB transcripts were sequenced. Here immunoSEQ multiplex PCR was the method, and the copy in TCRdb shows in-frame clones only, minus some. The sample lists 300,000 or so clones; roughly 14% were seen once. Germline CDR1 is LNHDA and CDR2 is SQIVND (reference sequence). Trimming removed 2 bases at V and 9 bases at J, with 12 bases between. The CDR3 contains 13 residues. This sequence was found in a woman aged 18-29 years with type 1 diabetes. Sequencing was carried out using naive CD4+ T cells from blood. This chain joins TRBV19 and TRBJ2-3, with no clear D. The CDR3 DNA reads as TGTGCCAGTAGTATAACCAACTACCGGACGCAGTATTTT. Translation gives CASSITNYRTQYF.